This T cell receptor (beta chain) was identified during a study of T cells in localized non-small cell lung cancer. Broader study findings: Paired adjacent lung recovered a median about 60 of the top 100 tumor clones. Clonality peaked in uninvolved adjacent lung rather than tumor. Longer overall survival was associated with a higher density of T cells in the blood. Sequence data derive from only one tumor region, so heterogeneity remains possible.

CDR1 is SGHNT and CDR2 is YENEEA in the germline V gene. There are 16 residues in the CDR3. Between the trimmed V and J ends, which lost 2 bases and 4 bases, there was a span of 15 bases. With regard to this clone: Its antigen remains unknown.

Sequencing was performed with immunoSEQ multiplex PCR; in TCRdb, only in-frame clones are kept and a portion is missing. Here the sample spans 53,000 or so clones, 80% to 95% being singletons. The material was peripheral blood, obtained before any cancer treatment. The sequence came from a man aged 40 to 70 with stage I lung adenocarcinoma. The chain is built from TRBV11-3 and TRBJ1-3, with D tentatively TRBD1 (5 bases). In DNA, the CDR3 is TGTGCCAGCAGCTTATGGGAGGGGTCGGACGGAAACACCATATATTTT. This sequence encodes CASSLWEGSDGNTIYF. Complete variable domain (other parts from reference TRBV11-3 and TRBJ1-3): EAGVVQSPRYKIIEKKQPVAFWCNPISGHNTLYWYLQNLGQGPELLIRYENEEAVDDSQLPKDRFSAERLKGVDSTLKIQPAELGDSAVYLCASSLWEGSDGNTIYFGEGSWLTVV.